The sequence of this T cell receptor (beta chain) was determined in a study of shared clonotypes between healthy human individuals. In the study overall: CD4 naive and CD4 memory each took three plates per donor, while CD8 naive took two and CD8 memory one.

The CDR3 spans 16 residues. CDR1 and CDR2 (germline): SGDLS, YYNGEE. The trim removed 0 bases at V and 4 bases at J, leaving 5 bases unmatched. The genomic DNA of each subset was split evenly across several immunoSEQ plates. Sequencing used immunoSEQ multiplex PCR; TCRdb keeps in-frame clones, though not all of them. The sample holds about 1.5 million clones, roughly 96% seen once. The donor population consisted of healthy HIV-negative adults with no recent acute infections or vaccinations. Worth noting for this clone: The antigen is undetermined.

General study findings and limits: Naive CD4 clonotype sharing across a few donors was approximately 5%.

The sequence was collected from a man aged 25-45 years in good health. Sequencing used naive CD4+ T cells sorted from blood. Subset reported: CD45RA+ positively selected. J is TRBJ2-2 and V is TRBV9; TRBD2 agrees at 8 bases. In nucleotides, the CDR3 is TGTGCCAGCAGCGTAGCTGCCGGGAGGGGCACCGGGGAGCTGTTTTTT. As protein: CASSVAAGRGTGELFF.